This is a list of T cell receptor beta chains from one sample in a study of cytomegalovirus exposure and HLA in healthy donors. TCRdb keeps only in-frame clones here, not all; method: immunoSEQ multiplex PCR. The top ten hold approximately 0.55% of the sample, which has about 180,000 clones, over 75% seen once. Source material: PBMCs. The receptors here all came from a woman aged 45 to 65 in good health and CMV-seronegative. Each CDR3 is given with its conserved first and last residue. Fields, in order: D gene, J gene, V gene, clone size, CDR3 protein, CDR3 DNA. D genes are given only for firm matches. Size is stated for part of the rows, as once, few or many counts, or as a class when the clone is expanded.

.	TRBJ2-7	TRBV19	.	CASSGGSTGSGEQYF	TGTGCCAGTAGTGGGGGATCGACAGGTTCGGGGGAGCAGTACTTC
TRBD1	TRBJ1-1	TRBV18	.	CASSARDRGRTEAFF	TGTGCCAGCTCCGCCCGGGACAGGGGTCGGACTGAAGCTTTCTTT
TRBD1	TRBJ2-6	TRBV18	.	CASSPTGVYMNSGANVLTF	TGTGCCAGCTCACCCACAGGGGTCTACATGAATTCTGGGGCCAACGTCCTGACTTTC
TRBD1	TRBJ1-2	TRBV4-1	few	CASSPQDRVEYGYTF	TGCGCCAGCAGCCCTCAGGACAGGGTTGAGTATGGCTACACCTTC
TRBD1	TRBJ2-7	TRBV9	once	CASSPRQGAPEQYF	TGTGCCAGCAGCCCCAGACAGGGGGCGCCCGAGCAGTACTTC
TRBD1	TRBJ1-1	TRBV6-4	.	CATKDRQYSTEAFF	TGTGCCACCAAGGACAGGCAGTATTCCACTGAAGCTTTCTTT
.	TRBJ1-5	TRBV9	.	CASSVGTAPDSNQPQHF	TGTGCCAGCAGCGTAGGGACAGCCCCTGATAGCAATCAGCCCCAGCATTTT
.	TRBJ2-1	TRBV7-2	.	CASSLGQARYNEQFF	TGTGCCAGCAGCTTAGGACAGGCCCGCTACAATGAGCAGTTCTTC
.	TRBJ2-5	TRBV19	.	CASSDIGGETQYF	TGTGCCAGTAGTGATATTGGGGGGGAGACCCAGTACTTC
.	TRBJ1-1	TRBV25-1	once	CASSEGGATQNTEAFF	TGTGCCAGCAGTGAAGGGGGGGCGACACAAAACACTGAAGCTTTCTTT